This entry features one T cell receptor beta chain sequence. With 1 base removed from V and 8 bases from J, the gap between germline ends came to 11 bases. CDR1 is SNHLY and CDR2 is FYNNEI in the germline V gene. The CDR3 consists of 13 residues. The sample originates from a study of CD8 T cells in Susac syndrome. A quantity of 0.5 to 1 ug RNA underwent reverse transcription using random hexamers. TCRdb itself ran the immunoSEQ multiplex PCR reads through MiXCR, one entry per CDR3 protein. The sample lists approximately 180,000 distinct CDR3 sequences; 80% to 95% were seen once. The specimen was CD4+ T cells from PBMCs. This chain links TRBV2 with TRBJ2-5, with a tentative D call TRBD1 (6 bases). The receptor was derived from a human donor with multiple sclerosis. The chain's CDR3 is CASSEGGQITQYF. The CDR3 region has the DNA TGTGCCAGCAGTGAAGGGGGGCAGATAACCCAGTACTTC. The entire variable domain, with the rest obtained from reference TRBV2 and TRBJ2-5, is as follows: EPEVTQTPSHQVTQMGQEVILRCVPISNHLYFYWYRQILGQKVEFLVSFYNNEISEKSEIFDDQFSVERPDGSNFTLKIRSTKLEDSAMYFCASSEGGQITQYFGPGTRLLVL.